This TCR beta chain originates from a study of CD8+ T cells in alopecia areata (dated by TCRdb to the late 2010s). About the study as a whole: Treated patients were enrolled in an open-label pilot trial of oral tofacitinib at 5 to 10 mg twice daily for moderate-to-severe alopecia areata. In both human patients and the C3H/HeJ mouse model, the study applied high-throughput TCRbeta sequencing to look at T cell clonal expansion in alopecia areata. Tofacitinib was administered for 6 to 18 months, and 6 months of follow-up off drug were then conducted to assess delayed response and recurrence. Amplification of TCRbeta CDR3 regions was done by immunoSEQ multiplex PCR using 35 Vbeta forward primers and 13 Jbeta reverse primers. Biopsies were taken from tofacitinib-treated patients at baseline and again at 4 and 24 weeks into treatment, and several of those patients also had a later scalp biopsy. Scalp tissue and sorted CD4+ and CD8+ peripheral blood T cells from patchy and totalis/universalis alopecia areata patients and from healthy controls were covered by human TCRbeta sequencing. RNA was extracted with the PAXgene miRNA kit for fixed scalp, the miRNeasy kit for PBMCs, and the RNeasy kit for mouse skin. In treated patients, disease severity was measured using the SALT score, which gives the percentage of scalp surface area affected. Clonality in the scalp was compared among normal scalp (n=4), patchy alopecia areata scalp (n=8), and alopecia totalis/universalis scalp (n=8).

Overall results and qualifications from the work: During tofacitinib treatment, many expanded lesional clones remained in scalp and blood, and this persistence may partly explain relapse after treatment is stopped. Lesional scalp, especially in alopecia totalis/universalis, showed higher clonality and more expanded CD8+ clones than normal scalp, suggesting antigenic drive. Resident alphabeta T cells in normal human skin are also sequenced, complicating scalp TCR repertoire analysis, unlike mouse skin dominated by gammadelta T cells. Scalp clonality and the number of expanded CD8+ clones among the top 100 scalp clones were significantly decreased by tofacitinib. Because the treated cohort was small and had only one nonresponder, larger studies are needed to examine links between baseline CD8+ expansion and response. Shared TCR sequences between patients were less evident than in mice, which may be partly attributable to HLA diversity in the patient population.

Details on this clone: The antigen this receptor binds is unknown. Per-base quality was not reported, and no clone a single base away is much larger than it.

The V end gives up 2 bases and the J end 7 bases, leaving 3 bases in the junction not matched to a gene. Sequences GTSNPN (CDR1) and SVGIG (CDR2) are obtained from the germline V gene (reference sequence). The cysteine opens and the phenylalanine closes a CDR3 of 12 amino acids. Kept here is only the CDR3 DNA, which spans 36 bases and is read in frame from base 1. In the paper's terms, the time point label means: 4 weeks on oral tofacitinib. The sample's treatment or condition, from its label and the paper: oral pan-JAK inhibitor, 5-10 mg twice daily. Lesional scalp punch biopsies and peripheral blood were collected from alopecia areata patients. PBMCs were isolated by density centrifugation and stained for CD3, CD4 and CD8, and CD4+ and CD8+ T cells were sorted on a FACSAria. The protocol used for the library was the immunoSEQ multiplex PCR assay. To provide template for TCR sequencing, every sample had RNA extracted and reverse transcribed into cDNA. First-strand cDNA was synthesized with SuperScript III using a 2:1 mix of oligo-dT and random hexamers. A synthetic immune receptor repertoire was used to measure amplification bias, and any remaining bias was corrected computationally. The published analysis was carried out like this. Raw reads were preprocessed to remove errors, and CDR3 was defined by IMGT conventions from the conserved cysteine to phenylalanine. Clonality was computed by normalizing Shannon entropy by log2 of the number of productive unique TCRs and subtracting the result from 1. Whether scalp clones were CD4 or CD8 was inferred by matching scalp TCRbeta sequences against CD4 and CD8 repertoires sorted from blood. The source is immuneACCESS, and TCRdb retained only in-frame sequences with V and J called. Part of the clones is not carried over; for the studies checked, unresolved V genes explain less than half of this, and the remainder is unexplained. V and J calls and clone size are given by that table; D and trimming were obtained from the DNA. Present in this sample are about 190,000 clones, 55% to 70% of which were seen just once. Approximately 0.63% of the sample lies in the top ten.

The clonotype comes from a human donor with alopecia areata. The receptor chain draws on TRBV30 and TRBJ1-2, with 8 central nucleotides matching TRBD1. Source: CD4+ T cells sorted from blood, taken at week 4, from a patient treated with tofacitinib. The nucleotides read TGTGCCTGGAGTACAGGGGGACTTGGCTACACCTTC. It specifies CAWSTGGLGYTF.